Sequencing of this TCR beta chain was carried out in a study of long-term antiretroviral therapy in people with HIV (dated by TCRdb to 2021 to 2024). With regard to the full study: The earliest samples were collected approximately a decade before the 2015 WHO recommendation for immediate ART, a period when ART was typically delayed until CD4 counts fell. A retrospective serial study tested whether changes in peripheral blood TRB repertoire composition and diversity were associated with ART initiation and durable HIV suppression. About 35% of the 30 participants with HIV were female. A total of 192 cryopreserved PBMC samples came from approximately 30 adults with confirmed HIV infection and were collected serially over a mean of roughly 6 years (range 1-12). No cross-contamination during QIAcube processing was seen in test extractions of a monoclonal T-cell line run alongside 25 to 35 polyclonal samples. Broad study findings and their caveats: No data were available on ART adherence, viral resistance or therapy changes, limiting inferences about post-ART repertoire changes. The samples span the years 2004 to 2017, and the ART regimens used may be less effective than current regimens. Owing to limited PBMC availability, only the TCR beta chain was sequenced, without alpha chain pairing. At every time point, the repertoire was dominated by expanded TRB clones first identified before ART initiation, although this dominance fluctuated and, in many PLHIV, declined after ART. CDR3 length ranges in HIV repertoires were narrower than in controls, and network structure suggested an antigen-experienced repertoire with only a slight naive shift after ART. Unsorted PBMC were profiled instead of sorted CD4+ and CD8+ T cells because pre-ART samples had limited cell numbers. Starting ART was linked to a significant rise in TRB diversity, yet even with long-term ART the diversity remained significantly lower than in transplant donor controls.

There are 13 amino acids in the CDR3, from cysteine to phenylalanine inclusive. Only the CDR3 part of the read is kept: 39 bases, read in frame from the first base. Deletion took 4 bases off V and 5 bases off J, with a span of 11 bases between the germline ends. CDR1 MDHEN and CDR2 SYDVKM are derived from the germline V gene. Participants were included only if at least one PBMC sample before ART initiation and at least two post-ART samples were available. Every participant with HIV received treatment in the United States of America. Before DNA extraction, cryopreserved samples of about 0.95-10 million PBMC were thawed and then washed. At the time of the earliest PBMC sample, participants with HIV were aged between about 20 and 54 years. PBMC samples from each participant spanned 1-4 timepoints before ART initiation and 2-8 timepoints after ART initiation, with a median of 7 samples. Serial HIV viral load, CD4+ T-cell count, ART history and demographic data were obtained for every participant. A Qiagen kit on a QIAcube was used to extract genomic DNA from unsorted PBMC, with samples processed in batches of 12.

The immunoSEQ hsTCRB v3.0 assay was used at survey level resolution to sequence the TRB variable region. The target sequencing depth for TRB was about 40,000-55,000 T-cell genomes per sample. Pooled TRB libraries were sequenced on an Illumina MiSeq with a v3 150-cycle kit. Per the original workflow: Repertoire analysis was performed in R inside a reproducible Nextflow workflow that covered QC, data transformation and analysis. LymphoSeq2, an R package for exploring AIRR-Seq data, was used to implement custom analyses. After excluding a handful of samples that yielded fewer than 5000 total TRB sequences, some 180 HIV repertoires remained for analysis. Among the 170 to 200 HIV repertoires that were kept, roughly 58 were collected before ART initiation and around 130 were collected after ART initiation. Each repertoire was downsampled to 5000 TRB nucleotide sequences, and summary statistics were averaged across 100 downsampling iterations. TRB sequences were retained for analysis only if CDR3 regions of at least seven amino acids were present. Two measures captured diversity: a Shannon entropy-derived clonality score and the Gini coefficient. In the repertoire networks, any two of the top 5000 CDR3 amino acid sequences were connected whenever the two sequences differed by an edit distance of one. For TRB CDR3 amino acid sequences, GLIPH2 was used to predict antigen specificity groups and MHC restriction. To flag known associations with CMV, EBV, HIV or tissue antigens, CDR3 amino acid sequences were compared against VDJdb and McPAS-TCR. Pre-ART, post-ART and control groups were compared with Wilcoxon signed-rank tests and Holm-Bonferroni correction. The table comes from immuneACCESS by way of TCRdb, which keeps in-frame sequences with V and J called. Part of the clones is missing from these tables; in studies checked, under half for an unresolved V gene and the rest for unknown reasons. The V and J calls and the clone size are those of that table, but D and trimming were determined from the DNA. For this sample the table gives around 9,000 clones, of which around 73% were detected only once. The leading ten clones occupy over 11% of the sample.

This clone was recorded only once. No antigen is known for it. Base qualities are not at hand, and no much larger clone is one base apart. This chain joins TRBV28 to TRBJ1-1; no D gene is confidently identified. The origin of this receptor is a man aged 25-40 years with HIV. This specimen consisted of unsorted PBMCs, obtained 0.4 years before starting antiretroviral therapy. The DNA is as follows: TGTGCCAGCAGTTCAAATACGGAGACTGAAGCTTTCTTT. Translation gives CASSSNTETEAFF.